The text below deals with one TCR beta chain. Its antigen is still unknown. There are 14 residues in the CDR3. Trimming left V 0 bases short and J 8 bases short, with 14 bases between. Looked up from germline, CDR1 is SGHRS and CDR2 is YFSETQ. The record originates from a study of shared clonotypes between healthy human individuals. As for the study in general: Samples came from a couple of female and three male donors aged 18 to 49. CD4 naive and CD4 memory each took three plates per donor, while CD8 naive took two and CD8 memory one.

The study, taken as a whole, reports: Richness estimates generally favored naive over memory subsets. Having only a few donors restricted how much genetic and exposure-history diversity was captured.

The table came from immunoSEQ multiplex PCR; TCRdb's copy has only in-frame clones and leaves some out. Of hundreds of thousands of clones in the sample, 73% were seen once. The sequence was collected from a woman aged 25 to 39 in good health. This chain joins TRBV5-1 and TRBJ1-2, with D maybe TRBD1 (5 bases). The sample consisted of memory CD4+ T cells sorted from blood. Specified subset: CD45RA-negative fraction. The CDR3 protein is CASSLVRGSEGYTF. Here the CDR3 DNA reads TGCGCCAGCAGCTTGGTTCGGGGCTCGGAGGGCTACACCTTC. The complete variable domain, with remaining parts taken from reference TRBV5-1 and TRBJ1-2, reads KAGVTQTPRYLIKTRGQQVTLSCSPISGHRSVSWYQQTPGQGLQFLFEYFSETQRNKGNFPGRFSGRQFSNSRSEMNVSTLELGDSALYLCASSLVRGSEGYTFGSGTRLTVV.